A single sample is the source of the 27 T cell receptor beta chains below, sequenced in a study of vaccination and CD4 T cells after COVID-19. Sequence data for DNA of cultured CD4+ T cells were generated by the Oncomine TCR Beta short-read assay. TCRdb reprocessed the PCR reads via MiXCR and lists one record per CDR3 protein. Of 20,000 to 25,000 distinct CDR3 sequences in the sample, under 45% were seen once. The treatment denotes: approximately 9-day PBMC culture with coronavirus spike peptide pools or control peptides (ViraFEST assay). The antigens for these receptors are not known. The specimen was CD4+ T cells from blood, cultured in vitro, collected before SARS-CoV-2 vaccination. Receptors originate from a human donor who received a COVID-19 vaccine.

This clonotype showed up just a few times. The chain links TRBV6-5 to TRBJ2-5, with a possible D match to TRBD1 (5 bases). This CDR3 is built from 15 residues. Per germline, CDR1 MNHEY and CDR2 SVGAGI. Trimming cost V 2 bases and J 4 bases, with 14 bases left between them. CDR3 nucleotide sequence: TGTGCCAGCAGTTACAGTCCGGCAGGGCGAGAGACCCAGTACTTC. Amino acid sequence: CASSYSPAGRETQYF.

This clonotype was seen only a few times. This chain links TRBV20-1 with TRBJ2-1; 7 positions match TRBD2. Trimming at V came to 6 bases and at J to 7 bases, leaving 15 bases not matched to a gene. From germline, CDR1 is DFQATT and CDR2 SNEGSKA (reference sequence). CDR3 length equals 15 residues. The CDR3 coding sequence is TGCAGTGCGCATGAGGGTCAGGAGCGGGGTAATGAGCAGTTCTTC. It codes for CSAHEGQERGNEQFF.

The chain links TRBV20-1 to TRBJ1-1; 10 bases match TRBD1. Germline lookup yields CDR1 DFQATT and CDR2 SNEGSKA (reference sequence). There are 18 residues in the CDR3. V shed 6 bases and J 3 bases; nucleotides not matched to a gene: 19. DNA of the CDR3: TGCAGTGCCCTGGACAACCTCCGGGACAGGGGTTTGGACACTGAAGCTTTCTTT. Translated: CSALDNLRDRGLDTEAFF.

A remark on this clonotype: At one end, the junction sequence differs from germline, possibly due to a read error. J is TRBJ2-3 and V is TRBV7-9, with a weak D call TRBD2 (5 bases). The CDR3 length is 14 residues. In germline, CDR1 is SEHNR, CDR2 FQNEAQ (reference sequence). This CDR3 reads CARSLGDPADTQYF. For the CDR3, the DNA is TGTGCCAGAAGCTTGGGAGATCCCGCAGATACGCAGTATTTT.

A note on this clonotype: A far larger clone is off by one base, so a read error is likely. This chain uses TRBV25-1 with TRBJ2-7; TRBD1 or TRBD2 may be the D gene (6 bases each). The CDR3 is 15 residues long. V lost 2 bases to trimming and J lost 10 bases, with 21 bases between them. Germline CDR1 is MGHDK and CDR2 is SYGVNS. Written as DNA, the CDR3 is TGTGCCAGCAGTGAACCGAGGGGGGCAGGAGAGGCCCAGTACTTC. Residues: CASSEPRGAGEAQYF.

The rearrangement uses TRBV6-1 and TRBJ1-1, with a weak D call TRBD1 (6 bases). V was trimmed by 5 bases and J by 4 bases, leaving 11 bases between them. The CDR3 spans 13 residues. Germline CDR1 and CDR2: MNHNS and SASEGT. The chain's CDR3 is CASSTTGRTEAFF. CDR3 coding DNA: TGTGCCAGCAGTACAACAGGGCGCACTGAAGCTTTCTTT.

The rearrangement joins TRBV24-1 to TRBJ2-3, with D possibly being TRBD1 (5 bases). V was pared by 0 bases and J by 4 bases, with 13 bases between. Germline loops: CDR1 KGHDR, CDR2 SFDVKD. The CDR3 has 16 amino acids. This CDR3 reads CATSDLKGNWSDTQYF. For the CDR3, the DNA is TGTGCCACCAGTGATTTGAAGGGGAATTGGTCAGATACGCAGTATTTT.

This rearrangement joins TRBV11-2 to TRBJ2-7; possibly TRBD1 for D (6 bases). V lost 8 bases, J lost 3 bases, and 11 bases lay in between. This CDR3 contains 12 residues. Germline CDR1 and CDR2: SGHAT and FQNNGV. CDR3 in DNA: TGTGCCAGCTCCGACAGGAGCTACGAGCAGTACTTC. It codes for CASSDRSYEQYF. The variable domain in full, completed from reference TRBV11-2 and TRBJ2-7, reads EAGVAQSPRYKIIEKRQSVAFWCNPISGHATLYWYQQILGQGPKLLIQFQNNGVVDDSQLPKDRFSAERLKGVDSTLKIQPAKLEDSAVYLCASSDRSYEQYFGPGTRLTVT.

The chain uses TRBV11-2 and TRBJ1-1; TRBD1 aligns across 9 bases. From germline, CDR1 is SGHAT and CDR2 FQNNGV. CDR3 length: 17 amino acids. Trimming at V came to 5 bases and at J to 2 bases, leaving 12 bases not matched to a gene. CDR3 protein: CASSPRDRVWRNTEAFF. The DNA of the CDR3 is TGTGCCAGCAGCCCCCGGGACAGGGTCTGGAGAAACACTGAAGCTTTCTTT. Looking up the rest from reference TRBV11-2 and TRBJ1-1 gives the full variable domain: EAGVAQSPRYKIIEKRQSVAFWCNPISGHATLYWYQQILGQGPKLLIQFQNNGVVDDSQLPKDRFSAERLKGVDSTLKIQPAKLEDSAVYLCASSPRDRVWRNTEAFFGQGTRLTVV.

This clonotype was recorded a few times. J is TRBJ2-7 and V is TRBV2, with D perhaps matching TRBD1 (6 bases). Trimming took off 2 bases at V and 3 bases at J, with 8 bases between the two ends. Germline CDR1 SNHLY, CDR2 FYNNEI. The CDR3 loop spans 13 amino acids. DNA for the CDR3: TGTGCCAGCAGTGAACAGGGGATCTACGAGCAGTACTTC. This gives the protein CASSEQGIYEQYF.

This clonotype occurred a few times. This chain links TRBV6-1 with TRBJ1-2; 7 bases are shared with TRBD1. The length of the CDR3 is 14 residues. V dropped 7 bases and J dropped 4; count of bases not matched to a gene: 9. Germline CDR1 is MNHNS and CDR2 is SASEGT. CDR3 DNA sequence: TGTGCCAGCACCCCAGGGGGGGAGGGCTATGGCTACACCTTC. This gives the protein CASTPGGEGYGYTF.

CDR3 protein: CAWTAGGMREKLFF. The DNA of the CDR3 is TGTGCCTGGACGGCAGGGGGCATGAGGGAAAAACTGTTTTTT. The J gene is TRBJ1-4, the V gene TRBV30; 8 bases are a match to TRBD1. The CDR3 runs 14 residues. Germline V lookup: CDR1 GTSNPN, CDR2 SVGIG (reference sequence). Trimming cost V 4 bases and J 8 bases; bases outside gene matches: 9.

The genes are TRBV19 and TRBJ1-6; TRBD1 matches at 7 bases. V gave up 6 bases and J gave up 3 bases; unmatched junction bases: 2. The CDR3 has 14 residues. Germline values: CDR1 LNHDA, CDR2 SQIVND (reference sequence). The DNA of the CDR3 is TGTGCCAGTAGAACAGGGGTCTATAATTCACCCCTCCACTTT. This encodes CASRTGVYNSPLHF.

This clonotype came up a few times. The chain uses TRBV7-2 and TRBJ2-2, with 8 positions matching TRBD2. This CDR3 region has 14 residues. Germline V gene data show CDR1 as SGHTA and CDR2 as FQGNSA. J gave up 4 bases and V 6 bases, and 4 bases lay outside the gene matches. The CDR3: CASRRSGSTGELFF. CDR3 DNA: TGTGCCAGCAGACGGAGCGGGAGCACCGGGGAGCTGTTTTTT.

J is TRBJ2-5 and V is TRBV19, with a weak D call TRBD2 (5 bases). The germline V gene encodes CDR1 LNHDA and CDR2 SQIVND (reference sequence). The CDR3 has 13 amino acids. With 1 base removed from V and 2 bases from J, the gap between germline ends came to 5 bases. Here the CDR3 DNA reads TGTGCCAGTAGTATAGCGGGGCAAGAGACCCAGTACTTC. It codes for CASSIAGQETQYF.

This clonotype was seen a handful of times. The rearrangement links TRBV12-3 or TRBV12-4 to TRBJ2-2; TRBD2 aligns across 16 bases. There are 16 residues in the CDR3. With 6 bases clipped from V and 6 bases from J, the junction kept 4 bases outside the gene matches. The CDR3 loop reads CASSPGTSGGAGELFF. The DNA for the CDR3 is TGTGCCAGCAGCCCCGGGACTAGCGGGGGGGCCGGGGAGCTGTTTTTT.

This chain joins TRBV29-1 and TRBJ1-5; 8 bases fit TRBD1. This CDR3 region has 14 residues. Germline V lookup: CDR1 SQVTM, CDR2 ANQGSEA. V lost 5 bases and J lost 6; bases outside the gene matches: 9. In nucleotides, the CDR3 is TGCAGCGTTTCCTCTGACAGGGGTGGTCAGCCCCAGCATTTT. Encoded protein: CSVSSDRGGQPQHF.

The V gene is TRBV6-1, the J gene TRBJ2-5, with 9 bases fitting TRBD2. This CDR3 comprises 13 residues. V trimming: 11 bases; J trimming: 4 bases; junction bases outside the gene matches: 8. CDR1 is MNHNS and CDR2 is SASEGT in the germline V gene. The CDR3 DNA follows: TGTGCCGGGCGGGCTAGCGGGGCAGAGACCCAGTACTTC. It yields the protein CAGRASGAETQYF.

V is TRBV6-1 and J is TRBJ1-5, with D possibly matching TRBD1 (5 bases). Trimming left V 8 bases short and J 2 bases short, with 16 bases between. Germline CDR1 MNHNS, CDR2 SASEGT. The CDR3 length is 15 residues. As DNA, the CDR3 is TGTGCCAGCTTCAGATCAGGGATCGGCAATCAGCCCCAGCATTTT. Translating it yields CASFRSGIGNQPQHF.

CDR3 nucleotides: TGTGCCAGCAGTCGGCAGTCTAGTTATGGCTACACCTTC. Translation: CASSRQSSYGYTF. The V gene is TRBV27, the J gene TRBJ1-2; no clear D gene. The length of the CDR3 is 13 residues. Germline V gene data show CDR1 as MNHEY and CDR2 as SMNVEV (reference sequence). Trimming took 5 bases from V and 5 from J, leaving 12 bases between them.

The DNA for the CDR3 is TGTGCCAGCAGCTATGCTAGCGCCGTCGGGGAGCTGTTTTTT. Amino acid sequence: CASSYASAVGELFF. The rearrangement links TRBV7-2 to TRBJ2-2, with D possibly TRBD2 on 6 matching bases. In germline, CDR1 is SGHTA, CDR2 FQGNSA. The CDR3 covers 14 residues. Trimming pared 4 bases from V and 7 bases from J, leaving 13 bases between. The full variable domain, with the rest looked up from reference TRBV7-2 and TRBJ2-2, is GAGVSQSPSNKVTEKGKDVELRCDPISGHTALYWYRQSLGQGLEFLIYFQGNSAPDKSGLPSDRFSAERTGGSVSTLTIQRTQQEDSAVYLCASSYASAVGELFFGEGSRLTVL.

The sample holds a few counts of this clonotype. The V and J genes are TRBV19 and TRBJ1-5; 11 bases map to TRBD1. The CDR3 length is 18 residues. CDR1 is LNHDA and CDR2 is SQIVND in the germline V gene (reference sequence). Trimming took 6 bases from V and 1 from J; bases not matched to a gene: 11. CDR3 sequence reads: CASSRGQGASRSNQPQHF. CDR3 coding DNA: TGTGCCAGTAGCAGAGGACAGGGGGCTTCAAGGAGCAATCAGCCCCAGCATTTT.

V usage is TRBV29-1 and J usage is TRBJ2-2; D gene ambiguous. CDR1 SQVTM and CDR2 ANQGSEA come from the germline V gene. The CDR3 has 12 amino acids. The V gene lost 2 bases and the J gene lost 8 bases, with 9 bases spanning the gap. The CDR3 coding sequence is TGCAGCGTTGAATCCCGGTGGGGGGAGCTGTTTTTT. The encoded protein is CSVESRWGELFF.

The chain links TRBV10-3 to TRBJ1-3; maybe TRBD1 (5 bases). The CDR3 runs to 16 residues. Trimming removed 3 bases from V and 3 bases from J, with 15 bases in between. Germline V gene data show CDR1 as ENHRY and CDR2 as SYGVKD. The DNA for the CDR3 is TGTGCCATCAGTGAATCAGGGTCTGAAGGTGGAAACACCATATATTTT. It codes for CAISESGSEGGNTIYF.

The chain employs TRBV12-2 and TRBJ2-3; TRBD2, the table's D call, lacks a check against the DNA. TRBV12-2 is an annotated pseudogene. The CDR3 extends over 18 amino acids. The CDR3 region has the DNA TGTGCAAGTCGCTTAGATCTCGGCGGGGGGGCCAGTGCAGATACGCAGTATTTT. It codes for CASRLDLGGGASADTQYF.

V is TRBV23-1 and J is TRBJ2-1, with D hard to call. TRBV23-1 is designated an ORF whose function remains uncertain. Trimming removed 2 bases from V and 5 bases from J, with 10 bases in between. This CDR3 spans 14 amino acids. Here the CDR3 reads CASSQVHPDNEQFF. CDR3 DNA sequence: TGCGCCAGCAGTCAAGTTCATCCCGACAATGAGCAGTTCTTC.

The chain employs TRBV15 and TRBJ1-1; no clear D. This CDR3 is built from 14 residues. Germline V gene sequence: CDR1 LNHNV, CDR2 YYDKDF (reference sequence). The V and J ends lost 3 bases and 0 bases respectively, with 8 bases between them. This CDR3 reads CATSSRLMNTEAFF. CDR3 coding DNA: TGTGCCACCAGCAGCAGGTTGATGAACACTGAAGCTTTCTTT.